This T cell receptor beta chain is from a study of shared clonotypes between healthy human individuals. The CDR3 loop spans 13 amino acids. Germline CDR1 LNHDA, CDR2 SQIVND (reference sequence). V trimming: 8 bases; J trimming: 5 bases; junction bases outside the gene matches: 5. Authors' methods: For the immunoSEQ data, sequences were junction-only without quality scores, so filtering differed. Assay: immunoSEQ multiplex PCR; the TCRdb copy retains only in-frame clones and omits some. That table gives V, J and clone size, and the DNA gave D and trimming. The sample has a few million clones; 93% are singletons. The naive CD8 subset, CD45RO-negative cells positively selected for CCR7, excluded terminally differentiated effector memory CD45RA+ cells. Recent vaccinations or acute infections were absent in the healthy HIV-negative adult donors.

The sequence was collected from a man between 18 and 29 years old in good health. Some clones in this sample may be carry-over from other donors' samples. Specimen: naive CD8+ T cells from PBMCs. The rearrangement links TRBV19 to TRBJ2-2, with TRBD1 matching 7 bases. CDR3 sequence reads: CASWDSFTGELFF. CDR3 DNA: TGTGCCAGTTGGGACAGCTTTACCGGGGAGCTGTTTTTT.